The clone carrying this T cell receptor beta chain has at least ten counts. MiXCR, run by TCRdb on the 5' RACE reads, gives a single entry per CDR3 protein. This table holds fewer than 85,000 distinct CDR3 sequences, about 4% found once. Time point meaning: longitudinal time-point 3. The CDR3 is 13 amino acids. Trimming took off 3 bases at V and 2 bases at J, with 8 bases between the two ends. Germline V lookup: CDR1 SGHVS, CDR2 FNYEAQ. The sample is drawn from a study of neurological immune-mediated disorders. Source material: PBMCs. V usage is TRBV7-6 and J usage is TRBJ2-7; D is undetermined. The source is a woman aged 60-70 years with multiple sclerosis. This CDR3 reads CASSLSRTYEQYF. The CDR3 DNA reads as TGTGCCAGCAGCTTGTCCAGGACCTACGAGCAGTACTTC.